The text below deals with one TCR beta chain. Its antigen is unknown. The PCR was carried out with 60 Vbeta primers and 13 Jbeta primers. Generated by immunoSEQ multiplex PCR, the TCRdb table keeps only in-frame clones and is missing some. This table has some 190,000 clones, 80% appearing once. The sample originates from a study of cytomegalovirus exposure and HLA in healthy donors. This CDR3 is built from 13 residues. Germline V gives CDR1 SGHRS, CDR2 YFSETQ. V lost 4 bases and J 6 bases, leaving 13 bases between the germline ends. General study findings and limits: Most TCR beta V segments were productive about 90% or about 30% of the time in an earlier analysis. Fewer N-insertions than the roughly 630-donor mean were reportedly shown by an Asian-associated ancestry cluster in a later analysis. Another analysis was done later, and it associated 17,000 or so TCR beta sequences with HLA alleles at 0.05 false discovery rate. HLA-A and HLA-B allele assignments for most subjects were reportedly predicted accurately using TCR beta sequences.

The source of this sequence is a woman in her forties in good health and CMV-seronegative. This rearrangement joins TRBV5-1 to TRBJ1-2, with D uncertain. Material: PBMCs. For the CDR3, the DNA is TGCGCCAGCAGCCCGGGGATCGGAGATGGCTACACCTTC. Residues: CASSPGIGDGYTF.